A few counts support the clone carrying this TCR beta chain. The data stem from a study of T cells after yellow fever vaccination. Trimming took off 7 bases at V and 6 bases at J, with 18 bases between the two ends. The germline V gene has CDR1 MDHEN and CDR2 SYDVKM. The CDR3 is made up of 15 amino acids. TCRdb re-derived calls from the 5' RACE reads in MiXCR, one entry per CDR3 protein. The sample contains hundreds of thousands of distinct CDR3 sequences, 9% to 15% of which appear only once. The receptor comes from a man between 25 and 39 years old who received the YFV17D yellow fever vaccine. Sequenced here: PBMCs, sampled on the day of the yellow fever booster vaccination. This chain links TRBV28 with TRBJ2-2; perhaps TRBD2 as D (6 bases). The CDR3 region has the DNA TGTGCCAGCATAAGCAGGCTCCCGGGGGCCGGGGAGCTGTTTTTT. The encoded protein is CASISRLPGAGELFF.